This T cell receptor beta chain was profiled in a study of T-cell reconstitution after alpha-beta-depleted transplantation in children (dated by TCRdb to between 2015 and 2016). For context, the study as a whole: T-cell immune reconstitution after TCRalphabeta/CD19-depleted allogeneic hematopoietic cell transplantation in children was quantitatively tracked in the study by means of TCR repertoire profiling.

The library came from PCR. Sequenced using an Illumina HiSeq 2500. TCR libraries were prepared with molecular barcoding, using unique molecular identifiers to normalize TCRbeta repertoire quantification. TCRdb passed the public sequencing reads through fastp at Q25 and MiXCR, retaining productive beta sequences. Every CDR3 protein is listed once, alongside the most common genes and DNA of its rows. In this sample the table shows hundreds of thousands of distinct CDR3 sequences, roughly 15% of which occur a single time. The top ten constitute about 1.1% of the sample. About this clonotype: This clone's antigen is unknown. Base qualities are not at hand, and no much larger clone is one base apart.

Looking up the germline V gene yields CDR1 SGHDT and CDR2 YYEEEE. A distance of 22 bases separates the germline ends of V and J, which lose 4 bases and 1 base respectively. From the cysteine up to the phenylalanine, the CDR3 has a length of 18 residues. The kept DNA is CDR3 alone, 54 bases in frame from the first base. The material was PBMCs from the stem cell graft donor, obtained from the stem cell graft. This clonotype was sampled from a human donor who donated a stem cell graft to a child with acute myeloid leukemia. The chain links TRBV5-6 with TRBJ2-3; a confident D gene designation cannot be given. The encoded CDR3 is CASSLNLRPLRGTDTQYF. The nucleotides read TGTGCCAGCAGCCTAAACCTACGGCCTCTTCGGGGCACAGATACGCAGTATTTT.